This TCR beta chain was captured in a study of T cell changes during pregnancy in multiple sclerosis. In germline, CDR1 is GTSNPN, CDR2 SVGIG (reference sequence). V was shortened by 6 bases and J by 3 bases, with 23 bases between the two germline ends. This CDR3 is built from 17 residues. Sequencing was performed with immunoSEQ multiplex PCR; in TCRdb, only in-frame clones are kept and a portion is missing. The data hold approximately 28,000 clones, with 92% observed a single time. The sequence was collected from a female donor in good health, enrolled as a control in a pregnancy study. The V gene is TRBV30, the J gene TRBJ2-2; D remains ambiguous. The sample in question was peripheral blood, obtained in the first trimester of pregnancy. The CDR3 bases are TGTGCCTGCCAACCCCGGATTCTCCTTCGGGACACCGGGGAGCTGTTTTTT. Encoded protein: CACQPRILLRDTGELFF. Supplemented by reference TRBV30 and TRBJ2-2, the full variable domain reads SQTIHQWPATLVQPVGSPLSLECTVEGTSNPNLYWYRQAAGRGLQLLFYSVGIGQISSEVPQNLSASRPQDRQFILSSKKLLLSDSGFYLCACQPRILLRDTGELFFGEGSRLTVL.